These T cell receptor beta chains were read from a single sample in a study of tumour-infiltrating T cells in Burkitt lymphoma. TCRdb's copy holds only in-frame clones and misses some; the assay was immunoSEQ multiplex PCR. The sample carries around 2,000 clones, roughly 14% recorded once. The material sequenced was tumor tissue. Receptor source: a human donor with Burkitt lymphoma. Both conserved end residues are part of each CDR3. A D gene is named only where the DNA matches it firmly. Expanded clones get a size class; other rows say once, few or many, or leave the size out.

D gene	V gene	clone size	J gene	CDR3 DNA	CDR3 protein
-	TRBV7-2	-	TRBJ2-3	TGTGCCAGCAGCTTACGCGGAGGCGGGGCTACAGATACGCAGTATTTT	CASSLRGGGATDTQYF
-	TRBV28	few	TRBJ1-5	TGTGCCGGGCAGTACAGGGGCAATCAGCCCCAGCATTTT	CAGQYRGNQPQHF
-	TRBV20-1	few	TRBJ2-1	TGCAGTGCCACCCTTCATGAGCAGTTCTTC	CSATLHEQFF
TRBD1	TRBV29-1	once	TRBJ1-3	TGCAGCGTCCAGACAGGGGCTGGAAACACCATATATTTT	CSVQTGAGNTIYF
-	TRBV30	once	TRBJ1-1	TGTGCCTGGATGAGTGGGGCGTTTAACACTGAAGCTTTCTTT	CAWMSGAFNTEAFF
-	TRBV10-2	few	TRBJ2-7	TGCGCCAGCAGCCCCGGCCCGACCGAGCAGTACTTC	CASSPGPTEQYF
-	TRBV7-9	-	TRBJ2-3	TGTGCCAGCAGCGTTGGGGGTACGCAGTATTTT	CASSVGGTQYF
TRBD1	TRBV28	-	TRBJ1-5	TGTGCCAGCATCTCGGACAGGGGGCTTCAGCCCCAGCATTTT	CASISDRGLQPQHF
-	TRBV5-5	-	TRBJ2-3	TGTGCCAGCAGCCCGACCGGGAGCACAGATACGCAGTATTTT	CASSPTGSTDTQYF
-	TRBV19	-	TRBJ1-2	TGTGCCAGTACCGGACAGAGATTCTATGGCTACACCTTC	CASTGQRFYGYTF
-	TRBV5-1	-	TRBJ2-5	TGCGCCAGCAGCCCGCGACCCTGGGAGACCCAGTACTTC	CASSPRPWETQYF